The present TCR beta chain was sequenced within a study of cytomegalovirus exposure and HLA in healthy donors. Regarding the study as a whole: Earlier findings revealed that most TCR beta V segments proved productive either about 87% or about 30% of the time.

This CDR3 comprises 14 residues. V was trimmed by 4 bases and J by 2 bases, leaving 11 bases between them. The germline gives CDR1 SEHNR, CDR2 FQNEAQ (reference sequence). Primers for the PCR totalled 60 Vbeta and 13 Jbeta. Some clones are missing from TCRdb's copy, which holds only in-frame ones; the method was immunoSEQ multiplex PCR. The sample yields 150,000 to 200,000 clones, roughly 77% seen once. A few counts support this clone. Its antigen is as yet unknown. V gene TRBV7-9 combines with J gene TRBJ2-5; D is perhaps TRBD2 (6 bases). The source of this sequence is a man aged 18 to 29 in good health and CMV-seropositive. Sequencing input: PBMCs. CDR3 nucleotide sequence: TGTGCCAGCAGCTCCCGACTAGTGCAAGAGACCCAGTACTTC. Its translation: CASSSRLVQETQYF.